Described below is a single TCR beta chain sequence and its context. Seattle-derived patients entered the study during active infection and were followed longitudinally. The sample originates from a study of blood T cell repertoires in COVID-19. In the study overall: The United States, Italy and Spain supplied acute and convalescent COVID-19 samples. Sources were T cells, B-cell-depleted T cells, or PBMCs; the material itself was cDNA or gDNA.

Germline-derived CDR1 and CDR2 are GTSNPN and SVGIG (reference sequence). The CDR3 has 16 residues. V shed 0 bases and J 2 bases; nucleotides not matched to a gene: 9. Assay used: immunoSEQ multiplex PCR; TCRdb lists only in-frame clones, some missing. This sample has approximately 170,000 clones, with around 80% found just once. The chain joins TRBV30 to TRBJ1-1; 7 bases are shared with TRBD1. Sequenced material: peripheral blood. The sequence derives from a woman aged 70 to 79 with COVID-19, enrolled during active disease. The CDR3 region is CAWSVQGMTGNTEAFF. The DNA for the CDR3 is TGTGCCTGGAGTGTACAGGGGATGACGGGTAACACTGAAGCTTTCTTT.